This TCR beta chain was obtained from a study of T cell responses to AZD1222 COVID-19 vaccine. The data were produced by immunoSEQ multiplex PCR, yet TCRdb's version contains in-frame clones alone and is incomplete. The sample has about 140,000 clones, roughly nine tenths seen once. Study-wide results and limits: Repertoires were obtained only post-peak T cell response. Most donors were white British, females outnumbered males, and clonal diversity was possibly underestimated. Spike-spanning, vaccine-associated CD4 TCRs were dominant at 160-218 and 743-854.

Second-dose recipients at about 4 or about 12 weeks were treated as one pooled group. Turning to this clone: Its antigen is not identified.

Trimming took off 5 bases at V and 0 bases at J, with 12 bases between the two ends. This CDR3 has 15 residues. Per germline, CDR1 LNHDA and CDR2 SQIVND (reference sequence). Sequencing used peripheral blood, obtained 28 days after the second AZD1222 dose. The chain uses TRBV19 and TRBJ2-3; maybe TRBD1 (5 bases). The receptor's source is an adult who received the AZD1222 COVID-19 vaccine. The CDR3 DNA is TGTGCCAGTAGTCCTCGGACACTTAGCACAGATACGCAGTATTTT. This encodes CASSPRTLSTDTQYF.